This T cell receptor (beta chain) was sequenced during a study of metastatic and nonmetastatic thyroid tumors. Study-level background: A comparison of repertoires was made across blood and tumor or nodule tissue from malignant and benign thyroid patients.

This clone showed up just a few times. The authors' processing: Between-group CDR3 differences, defined by clinicopathological status, yielded a distant-metastasis classifier for papillary thyroid cancer. TCRdb re-called the PCR reads through MiXCR. The V and J calls here are based on TCRdb, not the publication. The sample yields some 19,000 clones, 25% to 30% seen once. Each patient went into thyroid surgery without having received any treatment. Germline CDR1 reads MNHEY; CDR2 reads SMNVEV (reference sequence). Trimming stripped 6 bases from V and 7 bases from J, with 15 bases between. This CDR3 comprises 14 residues.

Input material: blood. The clonotype was recovered from a male donor with papillary thyroid cancer or a benign thyroid nodule (not recorded which). Some clones in this sample may be carry-over from other donors' samples. The chain carries TRBV27 and TRBJ2-2; tentatively, D is TRBD1 or TRBD2 (5 bases each). CDR3 bases: TGTGCCAGCAGCCTAGGGAGACAGTTCGGGGAGCTGTTTTTT. It specifies CASSLGRQFGELFF.